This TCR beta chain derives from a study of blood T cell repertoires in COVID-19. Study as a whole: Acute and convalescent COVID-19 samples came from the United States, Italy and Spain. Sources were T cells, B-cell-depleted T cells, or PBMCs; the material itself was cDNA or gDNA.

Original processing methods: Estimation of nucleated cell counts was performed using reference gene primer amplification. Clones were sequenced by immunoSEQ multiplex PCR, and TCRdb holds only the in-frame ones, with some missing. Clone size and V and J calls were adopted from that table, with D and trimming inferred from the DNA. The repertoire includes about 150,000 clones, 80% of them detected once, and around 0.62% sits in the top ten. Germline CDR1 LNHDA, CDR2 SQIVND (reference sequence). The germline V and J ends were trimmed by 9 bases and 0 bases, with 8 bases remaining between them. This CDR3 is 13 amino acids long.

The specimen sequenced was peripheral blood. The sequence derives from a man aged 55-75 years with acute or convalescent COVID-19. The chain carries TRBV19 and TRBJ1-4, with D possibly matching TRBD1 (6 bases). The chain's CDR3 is CARQGSTNEKLFF. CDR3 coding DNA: TGTGCCAGACAGGGCTCAACTAATGAAAAACTGTTTTTT.